These 17 T cell receptor beta chains were all obtained from the same sample, sequenced in a study of T cell clonality in common variable immunodeficiency. Study-wide results and limits: In common variable immunodeficiency, TCR beta chains reportedly carried fewer deletions and N-nucleotide insertions.

Clones were sequenced by immunoSEQ multiplex PCR, and TCRdb holds only the in-frame ones, with some missing. This record lists around 3,100 clones, none seen once only, and the top ten clones contain more than 20%. No antigen has been assigned to these receptors. The sample was peripheral blood mononuclear cells. The source is a human donor with common variable immunodeficiency.

In the case of this clone: The read halts 3 residues ahead of the CDR3 end, with the missing end drawn from the germline J gene. V and J are TRBV7-2 and TRBJ1-5, with 7 bases identical to TRBD1. CDR1 is SGHTA, CDR2 FQGNSA, per germline. After removal of 5 bases from V and 5 bases from J, the junction contained 6 bases not matched to a gene. This CDR3 is built from 14 residues. The CDR3 is CASSQAGTDQPQHF. The CDR3 bases that were read are TGTGCCAGCAGCCAAGCCGGGACAGATCAGCCC. Together with reference TRBV7-2 and TRBJ1-5, the CDR3 gives the full variable domain: GAGVSQSPSNKVTEKGKDVELRCDPISGHTALYWYRQSLGQGLEFLIYFQGNSAPDKSGLPSDRFSAERTGGSVSTLTIQRTQQEDSAVYLCASSQAGTDQPQHFGDGTRLSIL.

Note on this clone: The CDR3 end falls 3 residues outside the read, so it is completed with the germline J gene. The chain employs TRBV18 and TRBJ2-7; 10 nucleotides agree with TRBD2. The J segment lost 0 bases and the V segment lost 1 base, leaving 3 bases of the junction unmatched. CDR1 and CDR2 from the germline V gene are KGHSH and LQKENI. The CDR3 runs 16 residues. CDR3 sequence reads: CASSPLSSGGSYEQYF. The CDR3 DNA, read in part, is TGTGCCAGCTCACCACTGTCTAGCGGGGGCTCCTACGAG.

Judged by abundance, this clone is medium-sized. The read ends 3 residues shy of where the CDR3 ends; the end is completed using the germline J gene. This chain uses TRBV5-6 with TRBJ2-7; D unclear. V shed 3 bases and J shed 2 bases, with 15 bases lying between them. Germline values: CDR1 SGHDT, CDR2 YYEEEE. CDR3 length equals 15 residues. CDR3: CASSSVSIPTYEQYF. The DNA read from the CDR3 is TGTGCCAGCAGCTCCGTGAGTATACCTACCTACGAG.

In its sample, this clone is medium-sized. With the read ending 3 residues before the CDR3 end, the germline J gene is used to fill in that end. The rearrangement joins TRBV7-9 to TRBJ1-2, with 7 bases fitting TRBD1. Germline V gene data show CDR1 as SEHNR and CDR2 as FQNEAQ (reference sequence). The J segment lost 4 bases and the V segment lost 5 bases, leaving 10 bases of the junction unmatched. The CDR3 contains 15 residues. CDR3 DNA, as far as it was read: TGTGCCAGCAGCACGACTGGACAGGTCCGCTATGGC. It codes for CASSTTGQVRYG. The CDR3, in full, reads CASSTTGQVRYGYTF.

This clone was observed a handful of times. Read coverage stops 3 residues before the CDR3 terminus; the germline J gene supplies the remainder. The chain is built from TRBV30 and TRBJ1-5; D gene unclear. This CDR3 is built from 12 residues. Between the trimmed V and J ends, which lost 3 bases and 0 bases, there was a span of 3 bases. Germline values: CDR1 GTSNPN, CDR2 SVGIG (reference sequence). The CDR3 bases that were read are TGTGCCTGGAGCCATAGCAATCAGCCC. Its translation: CAWSHSNQP. In full, the CDR3 is CAWSHSNQPQHF.

A few counts support this clone. Read sequence stops 3 residues before the CDR3 end, and the germline J gene provides the missing end. The chain recombines TRBV7-9 with TRBJ2-7, with D possibly TRBD1 on 5 matching bases. The CDR3 length is 14 residues. Germline V lookup: CDR1 SEHNR, CDR2 FQNEAQ (reference sequence). Trimming removed 3 bases at V and 5 bases at J, with 14 bases between. CDR3: CASSFLQGVDEQYF. CDR3 DNA (partial): TGTGCCAGCAGCTTTTTGCAGGGCGTCGACGAG.

The sample holds a few counts of this clone. The CDR3 extends 3 residues past the end of the read, so its final part is completed from the germline J gene. This chain connects TRBV6-2 or TRBV6-3 to TRBJ1-6, with 8 bases that match TRBD1. Trimming removed 5 bases from V and 6 bases from J; junction bases left unmatched: 6. Germline V gives CDR1 MNHEY, CDR2 SVGEGT. The CDR3 loop spans 15 amino acids. CDR3 DNA, as far as it was read: TGTGCCAGCAGTCCCCGGGACAGGTTTAATTCACCC. It encodes CASSPRDRFNSP. The whole CDR3 protein reads CASSPRDRFNSPLHF.

Notes on this clone: From the germline J gene comes the end of the CDR3, since the read stops 3 residues before it. The chain links TRBV29-1 to TRBJ2-1, with a possible D match to TRBD2 (6 bases). V shed 6 bases and J shed 8 bases, with 8 bases lying between them. This CDR3 is 10 amino acids long. CDR1 and CDR2 (germline): SQVTM, ANQGSEA. The CDR3 spells CSVEGDEQFF. CDR3 DNA (partial): TGCAGCGTGGAGGGCGATGAG.

This clone was observed many times. The read gets to within 3 residues of the CDR3 end, and the germline J gene fills in the rest. The chain joins TRBV7-3 to TRBJ2-3; TRBD1 aligns across 8 bases. The CDR3 sequence is 17 residues long. With V trimmed by 5 bases and J by 2 bases, 12 bases remained unmatched. Germline assignment: CDR1 SGHTA and CDR2 FQGTGA. This chain's CDR3 is CASSPHSGQGHTDTQYF. The CDR3 DNA, read in part, is TGTGCCAGCAGCCCACATAGCGGACAGGGTCACACAGATACG.

This clone was seen only a few times. Read data end 3 residues before the CDR3 end; the end is taken from the germline J gene. This chain uses TRBV13 with TRBJ1-2; 7 nucleotides align to TRBD1. Per the germline V gene, CDR1 is PRHDT and CDR2 is FYEKMQ (reference sequence). This CDR3 contains 16 residues. The V segment lost 0 bases and the J segment 0 bases; nucleotides outside the gene matches: 4. The sequenced CDR3 bases are TGTGCCAGCAGCTTAGGCCCCGACAGGGCTAACTATGGC. It translates to CASSLGPDRANYG. The full CDR3 reads CASSLGPDRANYGYTF.

This clone came up a few times. From the germline J gene comes the end of the CDR3, since the read stops 3 residues before it. The rearrangement links TRBV20-1 to TRBJ2-7, with 8 positions matching TRBD2. With 4 bases clipped from V and 3 bases from J, the junction kept 11 bases outside the gene matches. Germline V lookup: CDR1 DFQATT, CDR2 SNEGSKA (reference sequence). The CDR3 spans 15 residues. CDR3 bases read: TGCAGTGCTACGAGTCGGCGGGGGGCTAACTACGAG. This gives the protein CSATSRRGANYE. The complete CDR3 sequence is CSATSRRGANYEQYF.

This clone has more than one count but fewer than ten. The read comes to an end 3 residues before the CDR3 does, leaving the germline J gene to fill in the end. This chain joins TRBV19 and TRBJ1-3; unclear D gene. The CDR3 loop spans 16 amino acids. Germline V gene lookup returns CDR1 LNHDA and CDR2 SQIVND (reference sequence). Trimming pared 5 bases from V and 0 bases from J, leaving 14 bases between. CDR3 DNA, as far as it was read: TGTGCCAGTAGTGCATACCTTCAGAGCTCTGGAAACACC. It is translated as CASSAYLQSSGNT. The CDR3 as a whole reads CASSAYLQSSGNTIYF.

At least ten counts were recorded for this clone. The CDR3 DNA, read in part, is TGTGCCATCAGTACCACTATCGGGGGAGGCACAGATACG. Translated: CAISTTIGGGTDT. The whole CDR3 sequence reads CAISTTIGGGTDTQYF. The chain has TRBV10-3 and TRBJ2-3; the D gene is possibly TRBD2 (6 bases). The read comes to an end 3 residues before the CDR3 does, leaving the germline J gene to fill in the end. V was shortened by 5 bases and J by 1 base, with 16 bases between the two germline ends. Germline CDR1 ENHRY, CDR2 SYGVKD. CDR3 size: 16 residues.

This clone is deemed medium-sized. The observed sequence ends 3 residues before the CDR3 terminus, with the missing tail filled in from the germline J gene. The chain links TRBV6-1 to TRBJ1-2; D is possibly TRBD1 (5 bases). Between the trimmed V and J ends, which lost 1 base and 2 bases, there was a span of 11 bases. Germline V gene lookup returns CDR1 MNHNS and CDR2 SASEGT. The length of the CDR3 is 15 residues. Here the CDR3 reads CASSEVGATNYGYTF. Incomplete CDR3 DNA: TGTGCCAGCAGTGAAGTAGGGGCGACAAACTATGGC.

Worth noting for this clone: The read halts 3 residues ahead of the CDR3 end, with the missing end drawn from the germline J gene. The V call is TRBV5-3, the J call TRBJ1-6; D is possibly TRBD1 (5 bases). TRBV5-3 is known as an ORF, though its function is uncertain. The CDR3 extends over 13 amino acids. The germline V and J ends were trimmed by 9 bases and 10 bases, with 17 bases remaining between them. CDR3 DNA (partial): TGTGCCAACCCACAGGCCCTGTCCTCACCC. As protein: CANPQALSSP. The entire CDR3 protein reads CANPQALSSPLHF.

As for this clone: The read terminates 3 residues ahead of where the CDR3 ends, so the germline J gene completes it. The chain has TRBV2 and TRBJ2-7; 12 bases map to TRBD1. J lost 3 bases, V lost 6 bases, and 3 bases had no gene match. The CDR3 length is 14 residues. Germline V CDR1 and CDR2: SNHLY, FYNNEI. CDR3 amino acids: CASRGTGGRYEQYF. CDR3 DNA (partial): TGTGCCAGCAGGGGGACAGGGGGCCGCTACGAG.

Worth noting for this clone: The CDR3 goes on 3 residues after the read ends, and that part is filled in from the germline J gene. V usage is TRBV7-6 and J usage is TRBJ2-1, with a tentative D call TRBD1 (6 bases). The CDR3 is made up of 18 amino acids. The V gene lost 4 bases and the J gene lost 4 bases, with 23 bases spanning the gap. CDR1 is SGHVS, CDR2 FNYEAQ, per germline. The CDR3 loop is CASSSDLGTGTIYNEQFF. Partial CDR3 DNA: TGTGCCAGCAGCTCAGACCTAGGGACCGGGACAATTTACAATGAG.